These T cell receptor beta chains were read from a single sample in a study of blood T cells in healthy people across ages. TCRdb reprocessed the 5' RACE reads via MiXCR and lists one record per CDR3 protein. Among roughly 1.5 million distinct CDR3 sequences listed, under 55% were seen once. Material: blood. The receptors come from a woman aged 18-29 years in good health. Each CDR3 is given with its conserved first and last residue. D genes are given only for firm matches. A row's size may be missing; if present it is once, few, many or a size class.

J gene | V gene | D gene | clone size | CDR3 protein | CDR3 DNA
TRBJ2-3 | TRBV11-2 | . | few | CASSLANSDPRYTQYF | TGTGCCAGCAGCTTAGCCAACTCAGACCCTCGGTATACGCAGTATTTT
TRBJ2-7 | TRBV19 | TRBD1 | . | CASSPSTGEYEQYF | TGTGCCAGTAGTCCTTCGACAGGGGAATACGAGCAGTACTTC
TRBJ2-1 | TRBV6-2/TRBV6-3 | . | . | CASSYLASPLDNEQFF | TGTGCCAGCAGTTACTTGGCCTCACCTTTGGATAATGAGCAGTTCTTC
TRBJ2-1 | TRBV12-3/TRBV12-4 | . | . | CASSLRGGHSEQFF | TGTGCCAGCAGTCTGAGGGGGGGCCACAGTGAGCAGTTCTTC
TRBJ2-3 | TRBV4-1 | TRBD2 | . | CASSQQPASGLTDTQYF | TGCGCCAGCAGCCAGCAGCCGGCTAGCGGCCTCACAGATACGCAGTATTTT
TRBJ2-1 | TRBV20-1 | . | . | CSARGVGGRDNEQFF | TGCAGTGCTAGAGGAGTAGGGGGAAGGGACAATGAGCAGTTCTTC
TRBJ1-1 | TRBV29-1 | TRBD1 | . | CSVRDRGGNTEAFF | TGCAGCGTCCGGGACAGGGGGGGGAACACTGAAGCTTTCTTT
TRBJ2-3 | TRBV9 | . | few | CASSVEGGSRTDTQYF | TGTGCCAGCAGCGTAGAGGGGGGTAGCCGCACAGATACGCAGTATTTT
TRBJ2-1 | TRBV7-9 | TRBD2 | . | CASSLGFTSGRYNEQFF | TGTGCCAGCAGCTTAGGATTCACTAGCGGGAGGTACAATGAGCAGTTCTTC
TRBJ2-3 | TRBV5-1 | . | . | CASSSSGLWDTQYF | TGCGCCAGCAGCTCCAGCGGGTTGTGGGATACGCAGTATTTT
TRBJ1-4 | TRBV7-2 | TRBD1 | . | CASSPGQGLNEKLFF | TGTGCCAGCAGCCCAGGACAGGGCCTTAATGAAAAACTGTTTTTT
TRBJ2-3 | TRBV6-5 | . | few | CASSYSRDWQLDTQYF | TGTGCCAGCAGTTACTCTCGCGACTGGCAATTAGATACGCAGTATTTT
TRBJ2-5 | TRBV5-1 | . | once | CASSSRLAPMIRGSDEQYF | TGCGCCAGCAGCTCCAGACTAGCACCAATGATCAGGGGGTCGGATGAGCAGTACTTC
TRBJ2-6 | TRBV10-3 | . | . | CARRQSGANVLTF | TGTGCCAGGAGACAGTCTGGGGCCAACGTCCTGACTTTC
TRBJ1-2 | TRBV11-2 | . | . | CASSLEGWGYTF | TGTGCCAGCAGCTTAGAGGGTTGGGGCTACACCTTC
TRBJ2-2 | TRBV6-6 | TRBD2 | . | CASRKLAGDTNTGELFF | TGTGCCAGCAGAAAACTAGCGGGGGACACGAACACCGGGGAGCTGTTTTTT
TRBJ1-1 | TRBV2 | TRBD1 | . | CASRVTGWDTEAFF | TGTGCCAGCAGGGTGACAGGGTGGGACACTGAAGCTTTCTTT
TRBJ2-7 | TRBV7-9 | . | . | CASSWEDLVGFEQYF | TGTGCCAGCAGCTGGGAGGACTTGGTTGGCTTCGAGCAGTACTTC
TRBJ1-4 | TRBV20-1 | . | . | CSSPGGLNEKLFF | TGCAGTTCGCCCGGGGGCCTTAATGAAAAACTGTTTTTT
TRBJ1-1 | TRBV12-3/TRBV12-4 | TRBD1 | . | CASSLAGGSNTEAFF | TGTGCCAGCAGTTTAGCAGGGGGCTCGAACACTGAAGCTTTCTTT
TRBJ2-3 | TRBV6-6 | . | few | CASSYNWGYTDTQYF | TGTGCCAGCAGTTACAATTGGGGGTACACAGATACGCAGTATTTT
TRBJ2-5 | TRBV7-2 | . | . | CASSSRDFPGTQYF | TGTGCCAGCAGCTCAAGGGACTTTCCGGGGACCCAGTACTTC
TRBJ1-4 | TRBV7-9 | TRBD1 | once | CASSLPPGQGWTNEKLFF | TGTGCCAGCAGCTTGCCCCCGGGACAGGGATGGACTAATGAAAAACTGTTTTTT
TRBJ2-1 | TRBV27 | TRBD1 | few | CASSPGQVWDEQFF | TGTGCCAGCAGTCCAGGACAGGTGTGGGATGAGCAGTTCTTC
TRBJ1-6 | TRBV4-3 | . | . | CASQPGNNSPLHF | TGCGCCAGCCAACCAGGCAACAATTCACCCCTCCACTTT
TRBJ1-5 | TRBV18 | . | . | CASSPGQAAQPQHF | TGTGCCAGCTCACCGGGGCAGGCTGCCCAGCCCCAGCATTTT